The 20 T cell receptor beta chains given below trace back to one sample, sequenced in a study of blood T cell repertoires in COVID-19 (dated by TCRdb to the early 2020s). The library was built by means of the immunoSEQ multiplex PCR assay. TCRdb mirrors the immuneACCESS table, restricted to in-frame sequences. Some clones are absent from its copies; in checked studies, under half trace to an unresolved V gene, and the reason for the others is unknown. This sample comprises 310,000 or so clones, more than 75% of them detected only once. The ten largest clones take up about 10% of the sample. Sequencing used PBMCs or T cells enriched from blood (not recorded which). The receptors come from a woman aged 18-29 years who had recovered from COVID-19.

In its sample, this clone was seen once. The V gene is TRBV5-1, the J gene TRBJ1-1; a possible D gene is TRBD1 (6 bases). The CDR3 is 14 amino acids. Between the trimmed V and J ends, which lost 4 bases and 1 base, there was a span of 11 bases. Germline V gene sequence: CDR1 SGHRS, CDR2 YFSETQ. CDR3 nucleotide sequence: TGCGCCAGCAGCGCCTCCAGGGGGAACACTGAAGCTTTCTTT. Amino acids: CASSASRGNTEAFF.

This clone was observed a single time. The CDR3 DNA reads TGCGCCAGCAGCTTGGTGGGGAGTAGCGGGAGGAATGAGCAGTTCTTC. It encodes CASSLVGSSGRNEQFF. The chain employs TRBV5-1 and TRBJ2-1; TRBD2 matches at 10 bases. V dropped 0 bases and J dropped 7; count of bases not matched to a gene: 7. The CDR3 length is 16 residues. Germline assignment: CDR1 SGHRS and CDR2 YFSETQ.

This clone was seen once. The CDR3 is CASSSRPGADTQYF. The DNA for the CDR3 is TGCGCCAGCAGCTCGAGACCAGGGGCCGATACGCAGTATTTT. The chain couples TRBV5-1 to TRBJ2-3; the D gene is possibly TRBD1 (6 bases). From germline, CDR1 is SGHRS and CDR2 YFSETQ. The CDR3 totals 14 residues. V lost 3 bases and J 6 bases, leaving 14 bases between the germline ends.

This rearrangement joins TRBV10-3 to TRBJ1-4; TRBD1 matches at 7 bases. The germline V gene encodes CDR1 ENHRY and CDR2 SYGVKD. This CDR3 comprises 16 residues. V lost 3 bases, J lost 6 bases, and 10 bases stayed unmatched. In DNA, the CDR3 is TGTGCCATCAGTGACCCACAGGGGATGGGGGATGAAAAACTGTTTTTT. Translated: CAISDPQGMGDEKLFF.

The gene calls are TRBV10-1 and TRBJ1-6, with a possible D match to TRBD1 (6 bases). The CDR3 runs 14 residues. V gave up 6 bases and J gave up 9 bases, with 15 bases separating them. Germline V CDR1 and CDR2: WNHNN, SYGVQD (reference sequence). The CDR3 coding sequence is TGCGCCAGCAGCCCCGGGGGGCTAGGTTCACCCCTCCACTTT. Its translation is CASSPGGLGSPLHF.

The chain links TRBV7-9 to TRBJ1-4; the D is unclear. Between the trimmed V and J ends, which lost 3 bases and 5 bases, there was a span of 4 bases. Germline V gene data show CDR1 as SEHNR and CDR2 as FQNEAQ (reference sequence). CDR3 length: 12 amino acids. DNA for the CDR3: TGTGCCAGCAGCTTCGGGAATGAAAAACTGTTTTTT. As protein: CASSFGNEKLFF.

The chain combines TRBV25-1 with TRBJ1-1; 8 bases are a match to TRBD1. V lost 8 bases, J lost 7 bases, and 18 bases stayed unmatched. The CDR3 is made up of 16 amino acids. Germline CDR1 reads MGHDK; CDR2 reads SYGVNS. CDR3 in amino acids: CASSHPTGTGLREAFF. The DNA for the CDR3 is TGTGCCAGCTCCCATCCGACCGGGACAGGACTCCGTGAAGCTTTCTTT.

The gene calls are TRBV24-1 and TRBJ2-7; no clear D gene. The CDR3 sequence is 14 residues long. The germline V and J ends were trimmed by 1 base and 2 bases, with 8 bases remaining between them. In germline, CDR1 is KGHDR, CDR2 SFDVKD. In nucleotides, the CDR3 is TGTGCCACCAGTGATTTTGACACACCCTACGAGCAGTACTTC. This sequence encodes CATSDFDTPYEQYF.

V usage is TRBV24-1 and J usage is TRBJ2-2, with TRBD2 matching 8 bases. Trimming removed 3 bases from V and 5 bases from J; junction bases left unmatched: 7. This CDR3 contains 16 residues. Germline V CDR1 and CDR2: KGHDR, SFDVKD. The CDR3 reads CATSDPGTSSTGELFF. Here the CDR3 DNA reads TGTGCCACCAGTGATCCCGGGACTAGTTCAACCGGGGAGCTGTTTTTT.

The J gene is TRBJ1-5, the V gene TRBV12-3 or TRBV12-4; D is possibly TRBD1 (6 bases). CDR3 length: 13 residues. V lost 6 bases and J 11 bases, leaving 17 bases between the germline ends. CDR3: CASSRNGGLAQHF. The CDR3 bases are TGTGCCAGCAGCCGTAATGGGGGCCTTGCCCAGCATTTT.

The chain couples TRBV7-9 to TRBJ2-7; 12 bases map to TRBD1. This CDR3 spans 17 amino acids. Germline CDR1 and CDR2: SEHNR and FQNEAQ (reference sequence). V shed 5 bases and J 2 bases; nucleotides not matched to a gene: 10. CDR3 DNA sequence: TGTGCCAGCAGCAAACACCTCGGGACAGGGGGCGCCTACGAGCAGTACTTC. As protein: CASSKHLGTGGAYEQYF.

The chain carries TRBV7-3 and TRBJ1-6; D call uncertain. The CDR3 loop spans 13 amino acids. In germline, CDR1 is SGHTA, CDR2 FQGTGA. V dropped 1 base and J dropped 10 bases, with 8 bases sitting between them. CDR3 bases: TGTGCCAGCAGCTTAAGTTACCTATCACCCCTCCACTTT. It encodes CASSLSYLSPLHF.

The chain uses TRBV4-2 and TRBJ1-1; 9 bases align to TRBD1. The CDR3 is 17 amino acids. V gave up 0 bases and J gave up 7 bases; unmatched junction bases: 12. Germline V gene data show CDR1 as LGHNA and CDR2 as YNFKEQ. CDR3 residues: CASSQDPPDRGRDEAFF. CDR3 DNA: TGTGCCAGCAGCCAAGATCCTCCGGACAGGGGACGGGATGAAGCTTTCTTT.

The V call is TRBV2, the J call TRBJ2-7; D may be TRBD1 (6 bases). With 2 bases removed from V and 4 bases from J, the gap between germline ends came to 15 bases. CDR3 length: 15 residues. Per germline, CDR1 SNHLY and CDR2 FYNNEI. The CDR3 DNA sequence: TGTGCCAGCAGTGAATCTGGCAGGGGAAGGTACGAGCAGTACTTC. Its protein is CASSESGRGRYEQYF.

The rearrangement links TRBV6-1 to TRBJ1-1; D is ambiguous. The CDR3 is 14 residues long. Germline-derived CDR1 and CDR2 are MNHNS and SASEGT. The V end was cut by 2 bases, the J end by 4 bases, with 11 bases between. CDR3 bases: TGTGCCAGCAGTGAAACGTTGCGGGGCACTGAAGCTTTCTTT. It yields the protein CASSETLRGTEAFF.

The chain uses TRBV11-2 and TRBJ1-1; tentative D call: TRBD1 (5 bases). CDR1 SGHAT and CDR2 FQNNGV come from the germline V gene. Trimming took off 8 bases at V and 0 bases at J, with 10 bases between the two ends. This CDR3 is built from 13 residues. This CDR3 reads CASGAQMNTEAFF. In DNA form, the CDR3 reads TGTGCCAGCGGGGCCCAAATGAACACTGAAGCTTTCTTT.

The chain combines TRBV4-1 with TRBJ1-2; 8 nucleotides line up with TRBD1. Germline V gives CDR1 MGHRA, CDR2 YSYEKL. The junction had 6 bases not matched to a gene; V was cut back by 3 bases and J by 3 bases. The CDR3 is 15 residues long. The CDR3 DNA reads as TGCGCCAGCAGCCATCCCGTGACAGGGGACTATGGCTACACCTTC. It codes for CASSHPVTGDYGYTF.

This chain links TRBV5-6 with TRBJ2-3; D uncertain. The CDR3 spans 11 residues. Germline loops: CDR1 SGHDT, CDR2 YYEEEE. The V gene lost 0 bases and the J gene lost 14 bases, with 10 bases spanning the gap. CDR3 DNA: TGTGCCAGCAGCTTGGACCTAGATCTGTATTTT. Translated: CASSLDLDLYF.

There are a few counts of this clone. Written as DNA, the CDR3 is TGTGCCAGTAGTACTACAGGGACGGCTAATGAAAAACTGTTTTTT. Its protein is CASSTTGTANEKLFF. The genes are TRBV19 and TRBJ1-4, with D perhaps matching TRBD1 (6 bases). From germline, CDR1 is LNHDA and CDR2 SQIVND (reference sequence). The CDR3 is 15 amino acids. The V and J ends lost 4 bases and 3 bases respectively, with 12 bases between them.

The sample holds one count of this clone. The V gene is TRBV15, the J gene TRBJ1-1; D may be TRBD1 (5 bases). This CDR3 is built from 14 residues. Deletions cut 0 bases from V and 8 bases from J, with 13 bases between. In germline, CDR1 is LNHNV, CDR2 YYDKDF (reference sequence). CDR3 sequence: CATSRDRGILEAFF. The CDR3 region has the DNA TGTGCCACCAGCAGAGATAGGGGAATACTGGAAGCTTTCTTT.